This TCR beta chain was recorded in a study of blood T cell repertoires in COVID-19. Between the trimmed V and J ends, which lost 7 bases and 3 bases, there was a span of 19 bases. Germline assignment: CDR1 SGHTA and CDR2 FQGNSA. CDR3 length equals 15 residues. The assay was immunoSEQ multiplex PCR, and TCRdb's table has in-frame clones only and misses some. The table shows tens of thousands of clones, with approximately 83% occurring only once. This sequence joins TRBV7-2 and TRBJ2-7; D may be TRBD2 (7 bases). The sample comprised peripheral blood. The sequence was obtained from a woman aged 60-70 years with acute or convalescent COVID-19. The CDR3: CASKGGAVVSYEQYF. In nucleotides, the CDR3 is TGTGCCAGCAAAGGGGGGGCAGTAGTAAGCTACGAGCAGTACTTC.